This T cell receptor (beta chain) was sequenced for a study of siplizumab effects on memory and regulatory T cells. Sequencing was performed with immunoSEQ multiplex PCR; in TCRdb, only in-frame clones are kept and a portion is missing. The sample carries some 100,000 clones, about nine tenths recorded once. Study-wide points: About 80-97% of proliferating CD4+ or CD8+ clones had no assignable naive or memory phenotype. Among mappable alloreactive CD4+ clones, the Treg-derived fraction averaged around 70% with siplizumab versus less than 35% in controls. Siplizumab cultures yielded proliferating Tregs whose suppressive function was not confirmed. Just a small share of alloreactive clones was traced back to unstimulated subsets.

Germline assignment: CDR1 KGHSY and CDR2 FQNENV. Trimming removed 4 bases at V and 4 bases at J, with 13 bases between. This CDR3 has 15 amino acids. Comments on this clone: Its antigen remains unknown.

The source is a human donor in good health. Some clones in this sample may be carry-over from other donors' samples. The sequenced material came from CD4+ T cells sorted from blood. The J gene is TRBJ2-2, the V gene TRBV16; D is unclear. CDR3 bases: TGTGCCAGCAGCCCCTTTGTGGAAACCACCGGGGAGCTGTTTTTT. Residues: CASSPFVETTGELFF.